This T cell receptor (beta chain) was obtained from a study of T cell responses to AZD1222 COVID-19 vaccine. Some clones are missing from TCRdb's copy, which holds only in-frame ones; the method was immunoSEQ multiplex PCR. Of about 100,000 clones in the sample, around 89% were seen once. CDR3 length: 17 residues. Germline assignment: CDR1 SEHNR and CDR2 FQNEAQ (reference sequence). Trimming stripped 4 bases from V and 3 bases from J, with 20 bases between. The gene calls are TRBV7-9 and TRBJ2-3; D is perhaps TRBD1 (5 bases). The sequencing used peripheral blood, collected on day 0 of AZD1222 vaccination. The receptor was isolated from an adult in good health. The DNA of the CDR3 is TGTGCCAGCAGCTCCCAACTCGGACACTACTCAACAGATACGCAGTATTTT. Its translation: CASSSQLGHYSTDTQYF.